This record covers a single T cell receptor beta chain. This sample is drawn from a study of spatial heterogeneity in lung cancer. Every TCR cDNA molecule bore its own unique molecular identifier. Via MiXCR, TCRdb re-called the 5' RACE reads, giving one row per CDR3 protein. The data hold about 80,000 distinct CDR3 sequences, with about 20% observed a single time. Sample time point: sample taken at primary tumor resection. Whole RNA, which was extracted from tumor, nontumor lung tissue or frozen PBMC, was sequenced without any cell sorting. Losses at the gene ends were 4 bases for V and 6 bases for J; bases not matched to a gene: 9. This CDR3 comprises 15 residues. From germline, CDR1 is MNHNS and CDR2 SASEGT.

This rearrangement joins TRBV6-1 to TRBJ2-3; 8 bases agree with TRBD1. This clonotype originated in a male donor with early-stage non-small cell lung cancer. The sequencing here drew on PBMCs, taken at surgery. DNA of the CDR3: TGTGCCAGCAGTGGGGGGACAGGCTTAGGGGATACGCAGTATTTT. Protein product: CASSGGTGLGDTQYF.